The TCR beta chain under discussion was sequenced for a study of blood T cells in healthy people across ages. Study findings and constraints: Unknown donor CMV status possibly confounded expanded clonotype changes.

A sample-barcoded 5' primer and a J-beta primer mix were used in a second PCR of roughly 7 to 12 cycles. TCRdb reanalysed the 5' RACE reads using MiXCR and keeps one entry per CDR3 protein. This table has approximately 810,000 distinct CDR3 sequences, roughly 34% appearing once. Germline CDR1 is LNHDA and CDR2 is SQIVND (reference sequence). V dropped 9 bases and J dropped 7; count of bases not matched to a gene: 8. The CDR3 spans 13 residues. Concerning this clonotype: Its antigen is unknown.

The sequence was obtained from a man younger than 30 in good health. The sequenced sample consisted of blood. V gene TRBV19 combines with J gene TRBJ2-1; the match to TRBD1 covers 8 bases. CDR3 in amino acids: CASLSTGGNEQFF. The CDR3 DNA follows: TGTGCCAGCCTCTCCACAGGGGGGAATGAGCAGTTCTTC.